This paragraph reports one T cell receptor beta chain. This sample was included in a study of T cell changes during pregnancy in multiple sclerosis. Measured with immunoSEQ multiplex PCR; TCRdb has only the in-frame clones, and not every one. In the table there are roughly 80,000 clones, 93% of which are singletons. Trimming cost V 6 bases and J 2 bases, with 7 bases left between them. The germline gives CDR1 GTSNPN, CDR2 SVGIG (reference sequence). The CDR3 runs to 11 residues. The chain carries TRBV30 and TRBJ1-1; no clear D gene. Sequences were derived from peripheral blood, sampled in the second trimester of pregnancy. The sequence derives from a female donor with multiple sclerosis, enrolled in a pregnancy study. The CDR3, as DNA: TGTGCCTGCACTTTTAACACTGAAGCTTTCTTT. As protein: CACTFNTEAFF. The full variable domain, rest sourced from reference TRBV30 and TRBJ1-1, is SQTIHQWPATLVQPVGSPLSLECTVEGTSNPNLYWYRQAAGRGLQLLFYSVGIGQISSEVPQNLSASRPQDRQFILSSKKLLLSDSGFYLCACTFNTEAFFGQGTRLTVV.